The subject of this entry is one TCR beta chain. This specimen comes from a study of blood T cells in healthy people across ages. It was with a sample-barcoded 5' primer and a J-beta primer mix that a second PCR of roughly 7 to 12 cycles was run. MiXCR was run by TCRdb on the 5' RACE reads, yielding one entry per CDR3 protein. This table holds about 690,000 distinct CDR3 sequences, around two fifths found once. The CDR3 consists of 13 residues. The germline V gene encodes CDR1 MNHEY and CDR2 SVGAGI. V dropped 3 bases and J dropped 11 bases, with 13 bases sitting between them. This receptor was identified in an older man in good health. Material for sequencing was blood. This chain links TRBV6-5 with TRBJ2-2; no clear D. The CDR3 DNA is TGTGCCAGCAGTTATGACGGGTTCGGTGAGCTGTTTTTT. Residues: CASSYDGFGELFF.